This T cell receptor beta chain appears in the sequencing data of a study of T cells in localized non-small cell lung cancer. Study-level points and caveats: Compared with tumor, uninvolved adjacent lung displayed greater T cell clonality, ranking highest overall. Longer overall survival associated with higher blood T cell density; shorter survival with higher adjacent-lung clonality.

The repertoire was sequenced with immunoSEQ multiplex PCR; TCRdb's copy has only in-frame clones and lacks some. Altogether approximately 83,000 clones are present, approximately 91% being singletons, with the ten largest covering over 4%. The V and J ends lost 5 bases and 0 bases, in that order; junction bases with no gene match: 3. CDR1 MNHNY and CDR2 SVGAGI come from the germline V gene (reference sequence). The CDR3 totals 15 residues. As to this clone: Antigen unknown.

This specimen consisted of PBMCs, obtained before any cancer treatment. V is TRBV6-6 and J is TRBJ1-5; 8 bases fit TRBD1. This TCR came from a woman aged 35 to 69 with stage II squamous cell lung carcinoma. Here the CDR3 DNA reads TGTGCCAGCAGTGTACAGGGGGATAGCAATCAGCCCCAGCATTTT. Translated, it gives CASSVQGDSNQPQHF.